This TCR beta chain was obtained from a study of cytomegalovirus exposure and HLA in healthy donors. Study summary: A previous analysis identified approximately 120 million unique TCR beta sequences derived from approximately 190 million T cells.

PCR used 60 Vbeta primers and 13 Jbeta primers. Method: immunoSEQ multiplex PCR; TCRdb's copy keeps in-frame clones and lacks some. The data contain about 170,000 clones, roughly 80% of them seen just once; the ten biggest clones take up 2.3%. The CDR3 loop spans 14 amino acids. Germline loops: CDR1 GTSNPN, CDR2 SVGIG (reference sequence). The trim removed 2 bases at V and 2 bases at J, leaving 1 base unmatched. These donors, healthy bone marrow donors, were studied. This clonotype was sampled from a male donor in good health and CMV-seronegative. The chain links TRBV30 to TRBJ1-2; 11 bases match TRBD1. Sample: PBMCs. CDR3 sequence reads: CAWSRDRGNYGYTF. CDR3 coding DNA: TGTGCCTGGAGTAGGGACAGGGGGAACTATGGCTACACCTTC.